Given below is one T cell receptor (beta chain) in context. Its antigen is unknown. These data originate in a study of blood T cells in healthy people across ages. The second PCR ran about 6 to 12 cycles with a sample-barcoded 5' primer and J-beta primers. TCRdb used MiXCR to reprocess the 5' RACE reads, holding one entry per CDR3 protein. This table has roughly 1,800,000 distinct CDR3 sequences, around half appearing once. Broader study findings: Calculation of diversity from one million T cells yielded estimates considered to be underestimates.

PBMCs numbering at least 7 million were isolated per sample. V dropped 5 bases and J dropped 5 bases, with 12 bases sitting between them. This CDR3 region has 13 residues. Germline V gene lookup returns CDR1 SGHTA and CDR2 FQGNSA. The sample taken for sequencing was blood. This receptor was identified in a woman aged 40 to 50 in good health. The V gene is TRBV7-2, the J gene TRBJ2-5; D is unresolved. This CDR3 reads CASSARLGETQYF. DNA of the CDR3: TGTGCCAGCAGCGCCCGTCTGGGGGAGACCCAGTACTTC.